What follows describes a single T cell receptor beta chain. The antigen remains unidentified. With 0 bases clipped from V and 9 bases from J, the junction kept 8 bases outside the gene matches. Germline CDR1 is MGHRA and CDR2 is YSYEKL. The CDR3 has 15 residues. Investigators profiled TCR beta VDJ and CDR3 from genomic DNA template. TCRdb re-called the reads through MiXCR, storing one row per CDR3 protein. The repertoire has 80,000 or so distinct CDR3 sequences, 40% to 50% of them found once; the top ten carry around 63%. The entry originates in a study of CD8+CD57+ T cells in acquired aplastic anemia. Study-level background: Mean yield of DNA from sorted CD4+ and CD8+ cells was approximately 3 ug. Healthy donors gave approximately 10 million reads on average for CD4+ cells.

Study results and caveats: In CD8+ cells, Simpson's diversity showed no significant difference between patients and controls. A set of approximately 29 CD8+ CDR3 sequences was shared between patients and controls, and these sequences appeared highly expressed in patients.

Sequenced material: sorted CD4+, CD8+, or CD8+CD57+ T cells (not recorded which) from PBMCs. The chain is built from TRBV4-1 and TRBJ2-1; 7 bases align to TRBD2. The sequence was collected from a human donor in good health, serving as a control. CDR3 loop: CASSQDSGMGFEQFF. Written as DNA, the CDR3 is TGCGCCAGCAGCCAAGACAGCGGGATGGGATTTGAGCAGTTCTTC.